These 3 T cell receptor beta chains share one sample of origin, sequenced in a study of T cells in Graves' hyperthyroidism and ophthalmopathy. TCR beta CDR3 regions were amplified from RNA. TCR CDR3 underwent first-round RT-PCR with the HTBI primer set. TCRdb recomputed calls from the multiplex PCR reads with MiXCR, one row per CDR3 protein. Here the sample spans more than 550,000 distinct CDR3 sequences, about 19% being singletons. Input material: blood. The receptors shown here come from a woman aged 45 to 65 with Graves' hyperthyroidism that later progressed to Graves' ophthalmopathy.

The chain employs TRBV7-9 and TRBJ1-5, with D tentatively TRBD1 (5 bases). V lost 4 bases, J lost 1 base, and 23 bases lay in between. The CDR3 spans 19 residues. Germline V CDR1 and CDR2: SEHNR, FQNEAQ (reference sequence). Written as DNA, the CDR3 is TGTGCCAGCAGCTCCGGAGGCAGGGAGGATTGGGAGAGCAATCAGCCCCAGCATTTT. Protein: CASSSGGREDWESNQPQHF.

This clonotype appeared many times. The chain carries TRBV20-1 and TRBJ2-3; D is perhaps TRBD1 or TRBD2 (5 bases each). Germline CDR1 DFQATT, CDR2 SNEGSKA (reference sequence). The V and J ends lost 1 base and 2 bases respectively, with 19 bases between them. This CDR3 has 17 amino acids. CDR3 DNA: TGCAGTGCTAGAGGGGCTTTGGGGGAGCTCCCCACAGATACGCAGTATTTT. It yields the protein CSARGALGELPTDTQYF.

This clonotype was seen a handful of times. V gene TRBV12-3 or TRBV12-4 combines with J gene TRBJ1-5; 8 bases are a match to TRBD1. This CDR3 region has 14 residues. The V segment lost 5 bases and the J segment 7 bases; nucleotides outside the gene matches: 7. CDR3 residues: CASSTRTGSQPQHF. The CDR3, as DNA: TGTGCCAGCAGTACACGGACAGGGAGCCAGCCCCAGCATTTT.